This T cell receptor (beta chain) was observed in a study of blood T cells in healthy people across ages. CDR1 is MNHNS, CDR2 SASEGT, per germline. The length of the CDR3 is 15 residues. Deletions cut 2 bases from V and 4 bases from J, with 13 bases between. This clonotype was detected ten times or more. Using a J-beta primer mix together with a sample-barcoded 5' primer, a second PCR was run for about 7 to 12 cycles. TCRdb recomputed calls from the 5' RACE reads with MiXCR, one row per CDR3 protein. The sample lists hundreds of thousands of distinct CDR3 sequences, approximately 29% occurring once. The sample was blood. This receptor was taken from a woman over 75 in good health. The chain carries TRBV6-1 and TRBJ2-3; TRBD1 is a possible D gene (5 bases). This chain's CDR3 is CASSELQGGSDTQYF. The CDR3 DNA reads as TGTGCCAGCAGTGAATTGCAGGGCGGATCAGATACGCAGTATTTT.